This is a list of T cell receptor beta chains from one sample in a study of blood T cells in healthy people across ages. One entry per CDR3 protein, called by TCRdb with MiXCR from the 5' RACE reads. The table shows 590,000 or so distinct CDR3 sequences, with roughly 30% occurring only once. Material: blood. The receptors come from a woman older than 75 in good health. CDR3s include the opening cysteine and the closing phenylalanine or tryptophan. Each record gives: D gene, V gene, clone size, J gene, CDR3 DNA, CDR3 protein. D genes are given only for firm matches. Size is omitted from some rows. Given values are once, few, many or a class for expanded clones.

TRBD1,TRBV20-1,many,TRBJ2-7,TGCAGTGCTTACGGACAGGGCGACTCCTACGAGCAGTACTTC,CSAYGQGDSYEQYF
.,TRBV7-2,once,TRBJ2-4,TGTGCCAGCAGCTGGGCGCGTCGGCGGAGAATAGCCAAAAACATTCAGTACTTC,CASSWARRRRIAKNIQYF
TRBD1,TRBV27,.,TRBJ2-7,TGTGCCAGCAGTTCACGTTCGACAGGGACCTACGAGCAGTACTTC,CASSSRSTGTYEQYF
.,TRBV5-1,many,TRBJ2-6,TGCGCCAGCAGCTTACCGTGGATTGGGGCCAACGTCCTGACTTTC,CASSLPWIGANVLTF
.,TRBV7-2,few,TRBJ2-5,TGTGCCAGCGCCCAGGGGAGGGAGACCCAGTACTTC,CASAQGRETQYF
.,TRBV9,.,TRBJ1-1,TGTGCCAGCAGCGTAGGAGGGCCGGGGGACACTGAAGCTTTCTTT,CASSVGGPGDTEAFF
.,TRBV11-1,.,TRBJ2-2,TGTGCCAGCAGCTTTCGCGTCGGGGGCCCATTGAACACCGGGGAGCTGTTTTTT,CASSFRVGGPLNTGELFF
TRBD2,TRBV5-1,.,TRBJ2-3,TGCGCCAGCAGCTTGGCCTCCCTGCCCGGGACTATCGGGGCAGATACGCAGTATTTT,CASSLASLPGTIGADTQYF
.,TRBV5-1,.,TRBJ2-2,TGCGCCAGCGGCTCCGGGGTGCGGGGCACCGGGGAGCTGTTTTTT,CASGSGVRGTGELFF
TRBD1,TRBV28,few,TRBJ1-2,TGTGCCAGCAGTGCGTGGGACAGGGTGCCTTATGGCTACACCTTC,CASSAWDRVPYGYTF
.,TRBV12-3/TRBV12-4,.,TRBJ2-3,TGTGCCGGCAGTTTATATAGCGGAGGGGCAAGGGATACGCAGTATTTT,CAGSLYSGGARDTQYF
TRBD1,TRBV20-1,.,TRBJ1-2,TGCAGTGCTAGGGGAACAGGGGGCATTGCCTATGGCTACACCTTC,CSARGTGGIAYGYTF
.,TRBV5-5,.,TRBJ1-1,TGTGCCAGCAGCTTGGAGGGCAGGGCTGTAACTGAAGCTTTCTTT,CASSLEGRAVTEAFF
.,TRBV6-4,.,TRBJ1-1,TGTGCCAGCAGACTAATGGATACTCCGAACACTGAAGCTTTCTTT,CASRLMDTPNTEAFF
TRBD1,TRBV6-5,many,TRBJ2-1,TGTGCCAGCAGCCCATTGCGGACAGGAAAGTACAATGAGCAGTTCTTC,CASSPLRTGKYNEQFF
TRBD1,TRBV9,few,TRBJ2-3,TGTGCCAGCAGCGTAGATCCGGGGACAGGGGCCGGAGGTACGCAGTATTTT,CASSVDPGTGAGGTQYF
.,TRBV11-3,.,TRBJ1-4,TGTGCCGGCAGCGCCCTCAGGGGTGGGCGTGAAAAACTGTTTTTT,CAGSALRGGREKLFF
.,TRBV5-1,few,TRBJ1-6,TGCGCCAGCAGTCAGAATAATTCACCCCTCCACTTT,CASSQNNSPLHF
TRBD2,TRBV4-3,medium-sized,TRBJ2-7,TGCGCCAGTCCAAGGGCTAGCGGGGGCTACGAGCAGTACTTC,CASPRASGGYEQYF
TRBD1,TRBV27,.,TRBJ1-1,TGTGCCAGCAGTTGGGGATTAGGGTCGGGACAGGGTTTGAACACTGAAGCTTTCTTT,CASSWGLGSGQGLNTEAFF
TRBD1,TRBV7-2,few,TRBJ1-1,TGTGCCAGCAGTCGACAGGGTTTTGGGACTGAAGCTTTCTTT,CASSRQGFGTEAFF
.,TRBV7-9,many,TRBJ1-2,TGTGCCAGCAGCCCTCGGAGTGTTACAGATGGCTACACCTTC,CASSPRSVTDGYTF
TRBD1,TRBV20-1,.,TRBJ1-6,TGCAGTGCTAGAGATTCTAAGACAGGGCGAGGGAATAATTCATCCCCCCACTTT,CSARDSKTGRGNNSSPHF
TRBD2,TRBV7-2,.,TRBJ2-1,TGTGCCAGCAGCTCCTTTTTAGCGGGGGGGCGAAATGAGCAGTTCTTC,CASSSFLAGGRNEQFF
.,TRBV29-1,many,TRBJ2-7,TGCAGCGCCATTCAGGAGACTACTACCTACGAGCAGTACTTC,CSAIQETTTYEQYF
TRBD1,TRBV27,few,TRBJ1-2,TGTGCCAGCAGTTTATCGCTCGAATCGCCTTCGGGACAGGGATATGGCTACACCTTC,CASSLSLESPSGQGYGYTF
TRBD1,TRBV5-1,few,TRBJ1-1,TGCGCCAGCAGCTTGGGGGGACAGAAGAACACTGAAGCTTTCTTT,CASSLGGQKNTEAFF
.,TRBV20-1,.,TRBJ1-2,TGCAGTGTAACCCAGGGGAACGGCTACACCTTC,CSVTQGNGYTF
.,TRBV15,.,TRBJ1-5,TGTGCCACTCAAACCGGGACGGTGAGCAATCAGCCCCAGCATTTT,CATQTGTVSNQPQHF
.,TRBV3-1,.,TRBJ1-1,TGTGCCAGCAGCCACAGAGGCGGAGGAGCTTTCTTT,CASSHRGGGAFF
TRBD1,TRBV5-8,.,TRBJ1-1,TGTGCCAGCAGCTACCGACAGGGGGGGACCACTGAAGCTTTCTTT,CASSYRQGGTTEAFF
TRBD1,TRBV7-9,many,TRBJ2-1,TGTGCCAGCAGCTTGACAGGGGCCAACAATGAGCAGTTCTTC,CASSLTGANNEQFF
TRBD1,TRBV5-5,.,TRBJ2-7,TGTGCCAGCAGCTTCGGACAGGGGAGAACCTACGAGCAGTACTTC,CASSFGQGRTYEQYF
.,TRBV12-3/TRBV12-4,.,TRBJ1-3,TGTGCCAGCAGACCCAGGCGCTCTGGAAACACCATATATTTT,CASRPRRSGNTIYF
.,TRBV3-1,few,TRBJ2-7,TGTGCCAGCAGCCAAGGGGTCACGTCCTACGAGCAGTACTTC,CASSQGVTSYEQYF
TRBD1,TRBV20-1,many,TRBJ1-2,TGCAGTGCTAGTACAGGGGGCTCCTATGGCTACACCTTC,CSASTGGSYGYTF
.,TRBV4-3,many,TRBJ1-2,TGCGCCAGCAGCCCTTCGGTGGGGGTTTCCTATGGCTACACCTTC,CASSPSVGVSYGYTF
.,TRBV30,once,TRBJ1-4,TGTGCCGGGAATGGAGGGGCTAATGAAAAACGGTTTTTT,CAGNGGANEKRFF
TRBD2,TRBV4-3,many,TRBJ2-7,TGCGCCAGCAGCCAATGGCCCCCTGGGACTAGCGGGGGTGAAGCCTACGAGCAGTACTTC,CASSQWPPGTSGGEAYEQYF
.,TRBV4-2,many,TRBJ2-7,TGTGCCAGCAGCCACCGGGGGGCGTACGAGCAGTACTTC,CASSHRGAYEQYF
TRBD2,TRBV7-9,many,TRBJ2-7,TGTGCCAGCAGCTCTATAGCGGGGGGTTCCTCCTACGAGCAGTACTTC,CASSSIAGGSSYEQYF
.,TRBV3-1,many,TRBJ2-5,TGTGCCAGCAGCCAAGGGACCCGCCAAGAGACCCAGTACTTC,CASSQGTRQETQYF
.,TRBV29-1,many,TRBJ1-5,TGCAGCGTTGGCTTATCTAGCAATCAGCCCCAGCATTTT,CSVGLSSNQPQHF
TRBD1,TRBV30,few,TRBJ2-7,TGTGCCTGGACTTACAGGGGGTTGTACGAGCAGTACTTC,CAWTYRGLYEQYF